The next 29 T cell receptor beta chains were all read from a single sample in a study of beta chain features in type 1 diabetes. These receptors' antigens are unknown. The sequenced template was cDNA made from the entire isolated RNA. Measured with immunoSEQ multiplex PCR; TCRdb has only the in-frame clones, and not every one. The sample records under 850,000 clones, around 15% being singletons. General observations from the study: When Type 1 diabetes patients were examined, their TCRB CDR3s proved moderately but significantly shorter in all four CD4+ subsets.

The sequenced sample was naive CD4+ T cells from blood. The receptors were gathered from a young man with type 1 diabetes.

This clone was detected a few times. The rearrangement links TRBV10-3 to TRBJ2-1; D may be TRBD1 (5 bases). CDR1 and CDR2 (germline): ENHRY, SYGVKD. The CDR3 runs to 13 residues. Trimming took 7 bases from V and 6 from J, leaving 13 bases between them. In DNA form, the CDR3 reads TGTGCCATCATAGGGGTCGGAGCCAATGAGCAGTTCTTC. Its protein is CAIIGVGANEQFF.

The genes are TRBV18 and TRBJ2-6, with D perhaps matching TRBD2 (5 bases). V was pared by 3 bases and J by 10 bases, with 16 bases between. Per the germline V gene, CDR1 is KGHSH and CDR2 is LQKENI. This CDR3 has 15 residues. The CDR3 nucleotides are TGTGCCAGCTCACCTTCGGAAGGAGGAGCTAACGTCCTGACTTTC. Amino acid sequence: CASSPSEGGANVLTF.

The chain carries TRBV27 and TRBJ1-1; D unclear. The V end was cut by 4 bases, the J end by 5 bases, with 14 bases between. This CDR3 contains 14 residues. Germline V gives CDR1 MNHEY, CDR2 SMNVEV (reference sequence). The CDR3 DNA sequence: TGTGCCAGCAGTTCCCCAGCAGGAGGGACTGAAGCTTTCTTT. As protein: CASSSPAGGTEAFF.

This clone occurred a few times. The rearrangement joins TRBV28 to TRBJ2-2, with D hard to call. The ends were cut back, 3 bases at V and 4 bases at J, with 9 bases in the middle. The CDR3 runs 14 residues. Per germline, CDR1 MDHEN and CDR2 SYDVKM. The DNA of the CDR3 is TGTGCCAGCAGTTTGGCCGGGCCCACCGGGGAGCTGTTTTTT. Its translation: CASSLAGPTGELFF.

V and J are TRBV5-1 and TRBJ2-1; D is undetermined. V lost 4 bases and J lost 7, with 12 bases in between. The germline V gene encodes CDR1 SGHRS and CDR2 YFSETQ. CDR3 length: 13 amino acids. The CDR3 nucleotides are TGCGCCAGCAGCACAGACCTGGGGAATGAGCAGTTCTTC. Its protein is CASSTDLGNEQFF. The full variable domain, its missing parts supplied by reference TRBV5-1 and TRBJ2-1, is KAGVTQTPRYLIKTRGQQVTLSCSPISGHRSVSWYQQTPGQGLQFLFEYFSETQRNKGNFPGRFSGRQFSNSRSEMNVSTLELGDSALYLCASSTDLGNEQFFGPGTRLTVL.

The chain links TRBV28 to TRBJ1-1; a possible D gene is TRBD1 (5 bases). CDR3 length: 13 amino acids. V was shortened by 8 bases and J by 0 bases, with 10 bases between the two germline ends. Germline-derived CDR1 and CDR2 are MDHEN and SYDVKM. CDR3 DNA sequence: TGTGCCAGCCAGGGAGACTTGAACACTGAAGCTTTCTTT. Its protein is CASQGDLNTEAFF. The whole variable domain, remainder taken from reference TRBV28 and TRBJ1-1, is DVKVTQSSRYLVKRTGEKVFLECVQDMDHENMFWYRQDPGLGLRLIYFSYDVKMKEKGDIPEGYSVSREKKERFSLILESASTNQTSMYLCASQGDLNTEAFFGQGTRLTVV.

J is TRBJ1-1 and V is TRBV5-1; unclear D gene. The ends were cut back, 4 bases at V and 6 bases at J, with 13 bases in the middle. The CDR3 is 13 residues long. Germline V gene sequence: CDR1 SGHRS, CDR2 YFSETQ. The CDR3, as DNA: TGCGCCAGCAGCGGACTGGGTGGCCCTGAAGCTTTCTTT. It encodes CASSGLGGPEAFF. Filled out from reference TRBV5-1 and TRBJ1-1, the complete variable domain reads KAGVTQTPRYLIKTRGQQVTLSCSPISGHRSVSWYQQTPGQGLQFLFEYFSETQRNKGNFPGRFSGRQFSNSRSEMNVSTLELGDSALYLCASSGLGGPEAFFGQGTRLTVV.

This clone was picked up a small number of times. The gene calls are TRBV19 and TRBJ2-3; D is possibly TRBD1 (5 bases). This CDR3 spans 14 amino acids. V lost 5 bases, J lost 2 bases, and 11 bases lay in between. Germline-derived CDR1 and CDR2 are LNHDA and SQIVND (reference sequence). The CDR3 DNA reads TGTGCCAGTAGTGGGTGGGGCCCCACAGATACGCAGTATTTT. Translated, it gives CASSGWGPTDTQYF.

This clone was detected only a few times. The V and J genes are TRBV10-3 and TRBJ2-7; D is unclear. V was shortened by 6 bases and J by 1 base, with 10 bases between the two germline ends. Germline values: CDR1 ENHRY, CDR2 SYGVKD. The CDR3 runs 13 residues. CDR3 sequence reads: CAISEDQSYEQYF. The CDR3 DNA follows: TGTGCCATCAGCGAAGACCAGTCCTACGAGCAGTACTTC.

The chain recombines TRBV11-2 with TRBJ1-2; no clear D gene. This CDR3 region has 12 residues. With 0 bases removed from V and 7 bases from J, the gap between germline ends came to 6 bases. Looked up from germline, CDR1 is SGHAT and CDR2 is FQNNGV. CDR3 bases: TGTGCCAGCAGCTTAGAAAGGGCTGGCTACACCTTC. Translation: CASSLERAGYTF. The whole variable domain, remainder taken from reference TRBV11-2 and TRBJ1-2, is EAGVAQSPRYKIIEKRQSVAFWCNPISGHATLYWYQQILGQGPKLLIQFQNNGVVDDSQLPKDRFSAERLKGVDSTLKIQPAKLEDSAVYLCASSLERAGYTFGSGTRLTVV.

This clone was observed a few times. J is TRBJ1-2 and V is TRBV10-3; 10 bases agree with TRBD1. Germline loops: CDR1 ENHRY, CDR2 SYGVKD. Losses at the gene ends were 7 bases for V and 3 bases for J; bases not matched to a gene: 5. The CDR3 contains 14 residues. This CDR3 reads CAIKGTGDHYGYTF. In nucleotides, the CDR3 is TGTGCCATCAAAGGGACAGGGGACCACTATGGCTACACCTTC.

This chain links TRBV5-1 with TRBJ1-5; D gene uncertain. The CDR3 is made up of 14 amino acids. Trimming cost V 0 bases and J 4 bases, with 8 bases left between them. CDR1 SGHRS and CDR2 YFSETQ come from the germline V gene. The CDR3 DNA reads as TGCGCCAGCAGCTTGGCCGGGCAAAATCAGCCCCAGCATTTT. Translated: CASSLAGQNQPQHF. The full variable domain, with the rest looked up from reference TRBV5-1 and TRBJ1-5, is KAGVTQTPRYLIKTRGQQVTLSCSPISGHRSVSWYQQTPGQGLQFLFEYFSETQRNKGNFPGRFSGRQFSNSRSEMNVSTLELGDSALYLCASSLAGQNQPQHFGDGTRLSIL.

This clone has just a few counts. The chain joins TRBV5-1 to TRBJ1-1; a possible D gene is TRBD1 (6 bases). The CDR3 consists of 14 residues. The V end lost 3 bases, the J end lost 5 bases, and 14 bases lay between the germline ends. Looked up from germline, CDR1 is SGHRS and CDR2 is YFSETQ. DNA of the CDR3: TGCGCCAGCAGCTGGGGTGGACAGTGGACTGAAGCTTTCTTT. Its protein is CASSWGGQWTEAFF.

The sample holds a few counts of this clone. The chain joins TRBV5-1 to TRBJ1-6; D is uncertain. The CDR3 consists of 14 residues. Per the germline V gene, CDR1 is SGHRS and CDR2 is YFSETQ. The V end lost 2 bases, the J end lost 10 bases, and 13 bases lay between the germline ends. In nucleotides, the CDR3 is TGCGCCAGCAGCTTTGAAGGCTATGGGTCACCCCTCCACTTT. Its translation: CASSFEGYGSPLHF.

This clone has only a few counts. V gene TRBV6-5 combines with J gene TRBJ2-1, with 7 bases fitting TRBD1. Germline V CDR1 and CDR2: MNHEY, SVGAGI. The CDR3 is 14 amino acids. V shed 5 bases and J 5 bases; nucleotides not matched to a gene: 6. The CDR3 sequence is CASSATGFHNEQFF. In DNA, the CDR3 is TGTGCCAGCAGTGCGACAGGGTTTCACAATGAGCAGTTCTTC.

The rearrangement links TRBV13 to TRBJ2-1; TRBD1 agrees at 9 bases. V gave up 4 bases and J gave up 4 bases; unmatched junction bases: 8. From germline, CDR1 is PRHDT and CDR2 FYEKMQ (reference sequence). This CDR3 comprises 16 residues. CDR3 amino acids: CASSSLGTGTYNEQFF. The CDR3 bases are TGTGCCAGCAGCTCTTTAGGGACAGGGACGTACAATGAGCAGTTCTTC.

The chain couples TRBV28 to TRBJ2-1; weak D call: TRBD2 (5 bases). CDR1 is MDHEN, CDR2 SYDVKM, per germline. V was pared by 0 bases and J by 6 bases, with 12 bases between. The CDR3 is 15 amino acids. CDR3 sequence (DNA): TGTGCCAGCAGTTTATGGAGGACTCTCATCAATGAGCAGTTCTTC. Translated: CASSLWRTLINEQFF.

The genes are TRBV7-9 and TRBJ2-7; TRBD2 is a possible D gene (5 bases). This CDR3 is built from 13 residues. Deletions cut 5 bases from V and 7 bases from J, with 15 bases between. Germline V gives CDR1 SEHNR, CDR2 FQNEAQ (reference sequence). The CDR3 here is CASSPAGGGEQYF. CDR3 coding DNA: TGTGCCAGCAGCCCCGCGGGCGGCGGGGAGCAGTACTTC.

V gene TRBV7-2 combines with J gene TRBJ1-1; tentative D call: TRBD1 (6 bases). From germline, CDR1 is SGHTA and CDR2 FQGNSA. V dropped 1 base and J dropped 5 bases, with 11 bases sitting between them. CDR3 size: 14 residues. DNA of the CDR3: TGTGCCAGCAGCTTAGTGCGGACAGAGACTGAAGCTTTCTTT. This gives the protein CASSLVRTETEAFF.

This clone was seen a few times. As DNA, the CDR3 is TGTGCCAGCAGTTTATCCAACCGCCCCTACGAGCAGTACTTC. Translating it yields CASSLSNRPYEQYF. V is TRBV27 and J is TRBJ2-7; D unresolved. The V and J ends lost 0 bases and 2 bases respectively, with 8 bases between them. The CDR3 totals 14 residues. The germline CDR1 and CDR2 sequences are MNHEY and SMNVEV (reference sequence).

This clone was seen a few times. The gene calls are TRBV5-4 and TRBJ2-7, with TRBD2 matching over 11 bases. The V and J ends lost 3 bases and 3 bases, in that order; junction bases with no gene match: 8. Germline CDR1 and CDR2: SGHNT and YYREEE (reference sequence). This CDR3 is 16 amino acids long. The CDR3 is CASSWASGGPFYEQYF. The CDR3 DNA is TGTGCCAGCAGCTGGGCTAGCGGGGGGCCATTCTACGAGCAGTACTTC.

This clone has more than one count but fewer than ten. The rearrangement joins TRBV5-1 to TRBJ1-6; D is uncertain. Germline loops: CDR1 SGHRS, CDR2 YFSETQ. V was pared by 0 bases and J by 10 bases, with 8 bases between. This CDR3 is built from 13 residues. In nucleotides, the CDR3 is TGCGCCAGCAGCTTGGAACAGCTCTCACCCCTCCACTTT. This gives the protein CASSLEQLSPLHF.

The chain joins TRBV30 to TRBJ1-2; D perhaps matches TRBD1 (5 bases). Germline loops: CDR1 GTSNPN, CDR2 SVGIG (reference sequence). The CDR3 sequence is 13 residues long. V dropped 4 bases and J dropped 2 bases, with 11 bases sitting between them. CDR3 nucleotides: TGTGCCTGGATCTTTGGGGGGAACTATGGCTACACCTTC. This codes for CAWIFGGNYGYTF.

The rearrangement uses TRBV29-1 and TRBJ2-7, with D tentatively TRBD2 (7 bases). Germline assignment: CDR1 SQVTM and CDR2 ANQGSEA. The CDR3 sequence is 13 residues long. V was cut by 6 bases and J by 7 bases, with 19 bases left in between. CDR3 coding DNA: TGCAGCGTCAAGGGGGACTACGTACGAGAGCAGTACTTC. Amino acid sequence: CSVKGDYVREQYF.

The rearrangement joins TRBV5-1 to TRBJ1-1, with D perhaps TRBD1 (6 bases). The ends were cut back, 4 bases at V and 0 bases at J, with 16 bases in the middle. Germline-derived CDR1 and CDR2 are SGHRS and YFSETQ. The CDR3 covers 16 residues. CDR3 sequence: CASSLAEGDMNTEAFF. CDR3 nucleotide sequence: TGCGCCAGCAGCCTCGCCGAGGGGGATATGAACACTGAAGCTTTCTTT.

This clone was found a few times. The rearrangement uses TRBV6-6 and TRBJ2-2; tentatively, D is TRBD1 (5 bases). V lost 8 bases and J lost 6, with 10 bases in between. CDR1 is MNHNY, CDR2 SVGAGI, per germline (reference sequence). The CDR3 runs 12 residues. CDR3 loop: CASQGSAGELFF. The CDR3, as DNA: TGTGCCAGCCAGGGATCGGCCGGGGAGCTGTTTTTT.

The sample holds a few counts of this clone. CDR3 in DNA: TGCGCCAGCAGCCAGAGGGTAGGAAGCACAGATACGCAGTATTTT. Protein product: CASSQRVGSTDTQYF. V and J are TRBV4-1 and TRBJ2-3; D may be TRBD2 (5 bases). This CDR3 has 15 residues. V was clipped by 3 bases and J by 0 bases, with 10 bases between them. Germline V gene lookup returns CDR1 MGHRA and CDR2 YSYEKL.

A single count supports this clone. This sequence joins TRBV6-1 and TRBJ1-1, with 8 bases fitting TRBD1. From germline, CDR1 is MNHNS and CDR2 SASEGT. The CDR3 is 15 residues long. V dropped 6 bases and J dropped 4; count of bases not matched to a gene: 10. This CDR3 reads CASSDDRGLGTEAFF. In DNA form, the CDR3 reads TGTGCCAGCAGCGATGACAGGGGTTTGGGCACTGAAGCTTTCTTT.

In its sample, this clone was seen a few times. The gene calls are TRBV30 and TRBJ1-5, with D possibly being TRBD1 (6 bases). V was shortened by 0 bases and J by 4 bases, with 16 bases between the two germline ends. The CDR3 totals 16 residues. The germline CDR1 and CDR2 sequences are GTSNPN and SVGIG (reference sequence). CDR3 amino acids: CAWSVQGRISNQPQHF. In DNA, the CDR3 is TGTGCCTGGAGTGTACAGGGACGGATAAGTAATCAGCCCCAGCATTTT.